The 15 T cell receptor beta chains below come from one sample, sequenced in a study of graft-versus-host responses after intestinal transplantation. Some clones are missing from TCRdb's copy, which holds only in-frame ones; the method was immunoSEQ multiplex PCR. This sample has approximately 88,000 clones, with approximately 94% found just once. No cognate antigen is known for these TCRs. This specimen consisted of unstimulated CD4+ T cells sorted from spleen or lymph node cells, obtained before transplant. These receptors all stem from a human donor who was the organ donor for an intestinal transplant.

The chain combines TRBV7-2 with TRBJ1-1, with D maybe TRBD1 (6 bases). Trimming shortened V by 3 bases and J by 5 bases, and 10 bases separated the two germline ends. In germline, CDR1 is SGHTA, CDR2 FQGNSA. This CDR3 contains 13 residues. The CDR3 region has the DNA TGTGCCAGCAGCTTGCGCAGGGGAACTGAAGCTTTCTTT. Its translation is CASSLRRGTEAFF.

With respect to this clone: Other DNA variants within this sample encode the same CDR3. The chain couples TRBV4-1 to TRBJ1-2; 10 nucleotides line up with TRBD1. In germline, CDR1 is MGHRA, CDR2 YSYEKL. The CDR3 length is 16 residues. Germline trimming cut 0 bases from V and 4 bases from J; bases unmatched to any gene: 5. CDR3 sequence reads: CASSQEWTGGIYGYTF. CDR3 DNA sequence: TGCGCCAGCAGCCAAGAGTGGACAGGGGGGATCTATGGCTACACCTTC.

The V call is TRBV5-1, the J call TRBJ2-5; 12 positions agree with TRBD2. The CDR3 runs to 15 residues. Germline V lookup: CDR1 SGHRS, CDR2 YFSETQ. Trimming took 1 base from V and 3 from J; bases not matched to a gene: 1. CDR3 protein: CASSLPSGGEETQYF. The CDR3 bases are TGCGCCAGCAGCTTGCCTAGCGGGGGGGAAGAGACCCAGTACTTC.

The rearrangement joins TRBV18 to TRBJ2-5; no firm D call. Germline V CDR1 and CDR2: KGHSH, LQKENI. Trimming left V 5 bases short and J 0 bases short, with 13 bases between. The CDR3 contains 15 residues. CDR3: CASSRSTSYQETQYF. CDR3 nucleotides: TGTGCCAGCTCAAGGTCGACAAGCTACCAAGAGACCCAGTACTTC.

The chain couples TRBV9 to TRBJ2-3, with a possible D match to TRBD1 (5 bases). V was shortened by 2 bases and J by 6 bases, with 7 bases between the two germline ends. From germline, CDR1 is SGDLS and CDR2 YYNGEE. The CDR3 length is 12 residues. The CDR3 reads CASSVGADTQYF. The CDR3 coding sequence is TGTGCCAGCAGCGTTGGGGCGGATACGCAGTATTTT.

This rearrangement joins TRBV5-1 to TRBJ1-2; D is perhaps TRBD1 (5 bases). The CDR3 contains 13 residues. Germline assignment: CDR1 SGHRS and CDR2 YFSETQ. Trimming shortened V by 4 bases and J by 2 bases, and 9 bases separated the two germline ends. The CDR3 loop is CASSESGNYGYTF. CDR3 nucleotide sequence: TGCGCCAGCAGCGAGTCAGGGAACTATGGCTACACCTTC.

V and J are TRBV7-2 and TRBJ2-3; D unresolved. CDR3 size: 15 residues. Germline CDR1 and CDR2: SGHTA and FQGNSA. V lost 0 bases to trimming and J lost 4 bases, with 11 bases between them. The DNA for the CDR3 is TGTGCCAGCAGCTTAGCCGAAGCCTCGCCAGATACGCAGTATTTT. Translating gives CASSLAEASPDTQYF.

DNA for the CDR3: TGCGCCAGCAGCTTGGGGGCTAGCTCAGATACGCAGTATTTT. Its translation: CASSLGASSDTQYF. The chain joins TRBV5-1 to TRBJ2-3; D might be TRBD2 (5 bases). Trimming took off 0 bases at V and 4 bases at J, with 9 bases between the two ends. Germline V CDR1 and CDR2: SGHRS, YFSETQ. This CDR3 is 14 amino acids long.

CDR3 in DNA: TGTGCCAGCAGTCCTAGACCCCCGACAGGGGCTTCCTACAATGAGCAGTTCTTC. It translates to CASSPRPPTGASYNEQFF. This chain links TRBV7-8 with TRBJ2-1; 8 nucleotides match TRBD1. Trimming took 6 bases from V and 1 from J; bases not matched to a gene: 14. Germline V gene sequence: CDR1 SGHVS, CDR2 FQNEAQ. The CDR3 contains 18 residues.

V gene TRBV9 combines with J gene TRBJ2-5, with 9 bases lining up with TRBD1. The CDR3 runs 16 residues. Per germline, CDR1 SGDLS and CDR2 YYNGEE. V dropped 0 bases and J dropped 3; count of bases not matched to a gene: 6. The CDR3 coding sequence is TGTGCCAGCAGCGTAGGGGGACAGGGTCGGGAAGAGACCCAGTACTTC. Residues: CASSVGGQGREETQYF.

CDR3 sequence reads: CASSYPGVTNEKLFF. DNA for the CDR3: TGTGCCAGCAGTTATCCGGGAGTGACTAATGAAAAACTGTTTTTT. V is TRBV28 and J is TRBJ1-4; no definite D call. This CDR3 region has 15 residues. Per germline, CDR1 MDHEN and CDR2 SYDVKM. Trimming removed 4 bases from V and 2 bases from J, with 11 bases in between.

This clone was observed once. The gene calls are TRBV11-2 and TRBJ2-3; TRBD1 might be the D (5 bases). The CDR3 extends over 17 amino acids. V was trimmed by 0 bases and J by 0 bases, leaving 13 bases between them. In germline, CDR1 is SGHAT, CDR2 FQNNGV. DNA for the CDR3: TGTGCCAGCAGCTTAGATCTAAACAGGCTAAGCACAGATACGCAGTATTTT. It is translated as CASSLDLNRLSTDTQYF.

The V and J genes are TRBV29-1 and TRBJ2-2; 7 bases align to TRBD1. The germline V gene has CDR1 SQVTM and CDR2 ANQGSEA. With V trimmed by 6 bases and J by 6 bases, 1 base remained unmatched. The CDR3 consists of 11 residues. CDR3 sequence (DNA): TGCAGCGTGAGGGGGCCCGGGGAGCTGTTTTTT. Translating it yields CSVRGPGELFF.

The chain couples TRBV28 to TRBJ2-2; no definite D call. The CDR3 consists of 14 residues. CDR1 and CDR2 from the germline V gene are MDHEN and SYDVKM. The V gene lost 9 bases and the J gene lost 4 bases, with 15 bases spanning the gap. Here the CDR3 DNA reads TGTGCCAGTCATACCGGGTTGGGCACCGGGGAGCTGTTTTTT. The encoded protein is CASHTGLGTGELFF.

This clone was found once. The V gene is TRBV5-1, the J gene TRBJ2-1; 12 nucleotides line up with TRBD2. This CDR3 contains 17 residues. From germline, CDR1 is SGHRS and CDR2 YFSETQ. V trimming: 4 bases; J trimming: 4 bases; junction bases outside the gene matches: 9. As DNA, the CDR3 is TGCGCCAGCAGCGTTCCGACTAGCGGGGGACCTTACAATGAGCAGTTCTTC. Protein product: CASSVPTSGGPYNEQFF.